This entry features one TCR beta chain sequence. These data belong to a study of cytomegalovirus exposure and HLA in healthy donors. The PCR ran on 60 Vbeta and 13 Jbeta primers. TCRdb keeps only in-frame clones here, not all; method: immunoSEQ multiplex PCR. The sample has about 160,000 clones, 60% to 80% seen once. Nominally healthy donors provided the samples, though records likely missed some immune exposures. The CDR3 has 16 residues. The germline V gene encodes CDR1 LNHDA and CDR2 SQIVND (reference sequence). The ends lost 7 bases at V and 0 bases at J; junction bases unmatched: 9. The V call is TRBV19, the J call TRBJ1-5; TRBD1 aligns across 7 bases. The specimen was PBMCs. The origin of this receptor is a woman aged 45-59 years in good health and CMV-seropositive. CDR3 in DNA: TGTGCCAGTATCGGGGAGGACAGGTATAGCAATCAGCCCCAGCATTTT. Translating gives CASIGEDRYSNQPQHF. Full variable domain (missing parts from reference TRBV19 and TRBJ1-5): DGGITQSPKYLFRKEGQNVTLSCEQNLNHDAMYWYRQDPGQGLRLIYYSQIVNDFQKGDIAEGYSVSREKKESFPLTVTSAQKNPTAFYLCASIGEDRYSNQPQHFGDGTRLSIL.